This T cell receptor (beta chain) was identified in a study of radiotherapy plus CTLA-4 blockade in lung cancer. This clone came up a few times. The table came from immunoSEQ multiplex PCR; TCRdb's copy has only in-frame clones and leaves some out. In the table there are approximately 48,000 clones, about 83% of which are singletons. The ends were cut back, 6 bases at V and 0 bases at J, with 12 bases in the middle. This CDR3 comprises 14 residues. Per germline, CDR1 SGHAT and CDR2 FQNNGV. The input for sequencing was peripheral blood, taken from a patient treated with radiotherapy plus ipilimumab. This sequence joins TRBV11-2 and TRBJ2-7, with a possible D match to TRBD2 (6 bases). The source is a human donor with non-small cell lung cancer whose response to radiotherapy plus ipilimumab could not be evaluated. The chain's CDR3 is CASSLLASSYEQYF. Here the CDR3 DNA reads TGTGCCAGCAGTCTTCTAGCGTCCTCCTACGAGCAGTACTTC. Looking up the rest from reference TRBV11-2 and TRBJ2-7 gives the full variable domain: EAGVAQSPRYKIIEKRQSVAFWCNPISGHATLYWYQQILGQGPKLLIQFQNNGVVDDSQLPKDRFSAERLKGVDSTLKIQPAKLEDSAVYLCASSLLASSYEQYFGPGTRLTVT.